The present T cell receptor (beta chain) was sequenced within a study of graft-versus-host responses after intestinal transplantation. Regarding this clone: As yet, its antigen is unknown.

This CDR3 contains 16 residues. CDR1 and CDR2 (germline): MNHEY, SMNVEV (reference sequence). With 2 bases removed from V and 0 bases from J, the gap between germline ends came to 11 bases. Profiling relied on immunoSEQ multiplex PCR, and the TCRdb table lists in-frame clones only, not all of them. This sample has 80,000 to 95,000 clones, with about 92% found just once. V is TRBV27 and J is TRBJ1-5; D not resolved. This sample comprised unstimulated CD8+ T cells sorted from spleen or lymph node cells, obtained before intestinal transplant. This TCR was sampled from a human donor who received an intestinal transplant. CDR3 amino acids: CASSLSFHYSNQPQHF. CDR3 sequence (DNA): TGTGCCAGCAGTTTAAGCTTTCATTATAGCAATCAGCCCCAGCATTTT.